These T cell receptor beta chains were read from a single sample in a study of T cell changes during pregnancy in multiple sclerosis. TCRdb's table, derived via immunoSEQ multiplex PCR, lists solely in-frame clones and lacks some. The sample has around 58,000 clones; 91% are singletons. Source: peripheral blood, taken before pregnancy. All receptors derive from a female donor with multiple sclerosis, enrolled in a pregnancy study. CDR3s include the opening cysteine and the closing phenylalanine or tryptophan. Fields, in order: J gene, clone size, D gene, V gene, CDR3 DNA, CDR3 protein. A D gene is named only where the DNA matches it firmly. Rows give clone size only sometimes, using once, few, many, or a class for an expanded clone.

TRBJ1-4	-	TRBD1	TRBV7-2	TGTGCCAGCGGAAAAGGGGGCAGGGTGGGCTTTGGTGAAAAACTGTTTTTT	CASGKGGRVGFGEKLFF
TRBJ2-7	-	TRBD1	TRBV6-5	TGTGCCAGCAGTTACGAGGGGGCCACATCCTACGAGCAGTACTTC	CASSYEGATSYEQYF
TRBJ2-1	-	-	TRBV2	TGTGCCAGCAGTGAAGTGGCAGTTAACAATGAGCAGTTCTTC	CASSEVAVNNEQFF
TRBJ1-2	-	TRBD1	TRBV25-1	TGTGCCAGCAGTGAATACACAGGGGGTAGCTATGGCTACACCTTC	CASSEYTGGSYGYTF
TRBJ2-2	-	-	TRBV7-2	TGTGCCAGCAGCTTAGCGGGCAGACACACCGGGGAGCTGTTTTTT	CASSLAGRHTGELFF
TRBJ1-6	-	TRBD1	TRBV9	TGTGCCAGCACTAATGGACAGGGGGGTAATTCACCCCTCCACTTT	CASTNGQGGNSPLHF
TRBJ2-3	-	TRBD2	TRBV18	TGTGCCAGCTCACCAAGGGCGGGGGGCCTCTTTACAGATACGCAGTATTTT	CASSPRAGGLFTDTQYF
TRBJ1-1	-	TRBD1	TRBV29-1	TGCAGCGTGACCGGGACAGGGGACACTGAAGCTTTCTTT	CSVTGTGDTEAFF
TRBJ2-2	-	TRBD2	TRBV29-1	TGCAGCGGGGGGGGGAACACCGGGGAGCTGTTTTTT	CSGGGNTGELFF
TRBJ2-1	-	-	TRBV12-5	TGTGCTAGTGGTTTGTGGCTACGGGACAATGAGCAGTTCTTC	CASGLWLRDNEQFF
TRBJ1-2	-	-	TRBV6-5	TGTGCCAGCAGTTCCATGGAGGGCTACACCTTC	CASSSMEGYTF
TRBJ2-2	-	-	TRBV7-3	TGTGCCAGCAATCAAAACACCGGGGAGCTGTTTTTT	CASNQNTGELFF
TRBJ1-6	-	TRBD1	TRBV6-5	TGTGCCAGCAGGGACAGGTTGGGCCCAAATTCACCCCTCCACTTT	CASRDRLGPNSPLHF
TRBJ2-1	-	TRBD2	TRBV2	TGTGCCAGCAGTGCGTTGGGACTAGCCGTAACAGGGGAGCAGTTCTTC	CASSALGLAVTGEQFF
TRBJ2-7	-	-	TRBV5-6	TGTGCCAGCAGCGCTGGGCCCGGGATTATCGACGAGCAGTACTTC	CASSAGPGIIDEQYF
TRBJ2-4	-	-	TRBV13	TGTGCCAGCAGCTCCCGGGCGGGGGCTCGGGTGGGGACCAAAAACATTCAGTACTTC	CASSSRAGARVGTKNIQYF
TRBJ2-7	-	-	TRBV2	TGTGCCAGCAGGGAGACCACCTCCTACGAGCAGTACTTC	CASRETTSYEQYF
TRBJ2-3	-	-	TRBV27	TGTGCCAGCAGTCCGCCGGGACTCCATAGGATCAGAGATACGCAGTATTTT	CASSPPGLHRIRDTQYF
TRBJ2-3	-	TRBD2	TRBV25-1	TGTGCCAGCAGTGAATTCGCGGGAGTAGATACGCAGTATTTT	CASSEFAGVDTQYF
TRBJ1-2	-	-	TRBV9	TGTGCCAGCAGCGCCCGGGACACAATGAACTATGGCTACACCTTC	CASSARDTMNYGYTF
TRBJ1-4	-	-	TRBV2	TGTGCCAGCACTGGCAGGGAATACGGTAAACTGTTTTTT	CASTGREYGKLFF
TRBJ2-3	few	TRBD1	TRBV6-4	TGTGCCAGCAGTGAGACAGGGGGCACAGATACGCAGTATTTT	CASSETGGTDTQYF
TRBJ2-7	-	-	TRBV7-9	TGTGCCAACAGCTTCGACTTAGACGAGCAGTACTTC	CANSFDLDEQYF
TRBJ2-5	-	-	TRBV18	TGTGCCAGCTCACCCTTGGACAGCGGAGAGACCCAGTACTTC	CASSPLDSGETQYF
TRBJ2-7	-	TRBD1	TRBV5-8	TGTGCCAGCAGCTTGTATGGGACAGGGGACTACGAGCAGTACTTC	CASSLYGTGDYEQYF
TRBJ1-4	-	TRBD1	TRBV6-5	TGTGCCAGCAGCCGACAGGGGACTAATGAAAAACTGTTTTTT	CASSRQGTNEKLFF
TRBJ1-2	-	TRBD1	TRBV27	TGTGCCAGCAGCCGGTCCCCGGGACAGGGGTACTATGGCTACACCTTC	CASSRSPGQGYYGYTF
TRBJ2-6	-	-	TRBV9	TGTGCCGGCAGCGGTCCCCTCCCTGGGGCCAACGTCCTGACTTTC	CAGSGPLPGANVLTF
TRBJ2-2	few	TRBD1	TRBV4-2	TGTGCCAGCAGCCAAGAAGGACAGGGAGTAATCGGGGAGCTGTTTTTT	CASSQEGQGVIGELFF
TRBJ2-5	-	-	TRBV7-2	TGTGCCAGCAGCTTAGGACTACGCCAAGAGACCCAGTACTTC	CASSLGLRQETQYF
TRBJ2-7	-	-	TRBV5-8	TGTGCCAGCAGAGGGATACAGGGGACTCCCTACGAGCAGTACTTC	CASRGIQGTPYEQYF
TRBJ1-1	once	-	TRBV18	TGTGCCAGCTCACCGCAGTGGCCTGAAGCTTTCTTT	CASSPQWPEAFF
TRBJ1-3	-	TRBD1	TRBV2	TGTGCCAGCAGCGACAGGGTATCCGGAAACACCATATATTTT	CASSDRVSGNTIYF
TRBJ2-3	-	TRBD2	TRBV7-3	TGTGCCAGCAGCGAGGGACTAGCCTCAGATACGCAGTATTTT	CASSEGLASDTQYF
TRBJ2-1	few	-	TRBV4-3	TGCGCCAGCAGCCAAGGATCATGGGAGTCGCCCTACAATGAGCAGTTCTTC	CASSQGSWESPYNEQFF
TRBJ2-5	-	TRBD2	TRBV5-1	TGCGCCAGCAGCGGAACGGGGGGGCTGGAGACCCAGTACTTC	CASSGTGGLETQYF
TRBJ1-5	-	-	TRBV7-9	TGTGCCAGCAGCTTTCAGTTGTCGGGAGAGGGACAGCCCCAGCATTTT	CASSFQLSGEGQPQHF
TRBJ2-7	-	-	TRBV5-5	TGTGCCAGCAGCGCCCTACCCTACGAGCAGTACTTC	CASSALPYEQYF
TRBJ1-1	-	-	TRBV19	TGTGCCAGTAGTATAGTGGGGAGTAGCCCTGAAGCTTTCTTT	CASSIVGSSPEAFF
TRBJ1-2	-	TRBD1	TRBV4-3	TGCGCCAGCAGCCAAGAGGGACAGGGGCCGGCCTATGGCTACACCTTC	CASSQEGQGPAYGYTF
TRBJ1-2	-	-	TRBV4-3	TGCGCCAGCAGCCAAGGCCCAGGGGACTATGGCTACACCTTC	CASSQGPGDYGYTF
TRBJ2-4	-	-	TRBV6-1	TGTGCCAGCGATCAGCAGGAATTGGGCAAAAACATTCAGTACTTC	CASDQQELGKNIQYF
TRBJ2-7	-	TRBD1	TRBV5-4	TGTGCCAGCAGCTTGGCCCAGGGGGCGAGGTACGAGCAGTACTTC	CASSLAQGARYEQYF
TRBJ2-6	-	-	TRBV7-2	TGTGCCAGCAGCTTAGTAGGGGCCGGGGCCAACGTCCTGACTTTC	CASSLVGAGANVLTF
TRBJ1-4	-	-	TRBV4-3	TGCGCCAGCAGCCGCGAGGGTAATTCGGATGAAAAACTGTTTTTT	CASSREGNSDEKLFF
TRBJ2-1	once	TRBD2	TRBV2	TGTGCCAGCATGAGGCGGGGGGGCTACTACAATGAGCAGTTCTTC	CASMRRGGYYNEQFF
TRBJ2-6	-	-	TRBV6-4	TGTGCCAGCAGCTTGAGTATCTCTGGGGCCAACGTCCTGACTTTC	CASSLSISGANVLTF